These 2 T cell receptor beta chains originate from one sample sequenced in a study of CD8 T cells in Susac syndrome. Random hexamers were used to reverse transcribe the RNA input (about 0.5 to 1 ug). From the immunoSEQ multiplex PCR reads, TCRdb called clonotypes with MiXCR, one entry per CDR3 protein. The sample contains a few hundred thousand distinct CDR3 sequences, about 93% of which appear only once. What was sequenced was CD8+ T cells from PBMCs. The receptor set was obtained from a human donor with multiple sclerosis.

This sequence joins TRBV27 and TRBJ1-1; D not resolved. CDR3 length: 13 amino acids. Per the germline V gene, CDR1 is MNHEY and CDR2 is SMNVEV (reference sequence). The V end lost 3 bases, the J end lost 6 bases, and 11 bases lay between the germline ends. CDR3 loop: CASSFVPSAEAFF. The DNA for the CDR3 is TGTGCCAGCAGTTTCGTTCCTTCGGCTGAAGCTTTCTTT.

The V call is TRBV3-1, the J call TRBJ2-1; TRBD2 might be the D (6 bases). V shed 4 bases and J shed 2 bases, with 12 bases lying between them. CDR1 is LGHDT, CDR2 YNNKEL, per germline (reference sequence). There are 15 residues in the CDR3. CDR3 sequence: CASSPPGLTYNEQFF. CDR3 nucleotides: TGTGCCAGCAGCCCGCCGGGACTCACCTACAATGAGCAGTTCTTC.